This TCR beta chain appears in the sequencing data of a study of blood T cell repertoires in COVID-19. V lost 8 bases to trimming and J lost 6 bases; unmatched junction nucleotides: 9. CDR3 length equals 12 residues. CDR1 and CDR2 (germline): SQVTM, ANQGSEA. Clones were sequenced by immunoSEQ multiplex PCR, and TCRdb holds only the in-frame ones, with some missing. The table has 100,000 to 150,000 clones, 70% to 85% seen once; the top ten hold roughly 2.5%. The sequencing sample was made of peripheral blood. The chain carries TRBV29-1 and TRBJ1-2; 7 nucleotides match TRBD1. This receptor was identified in a man aged 50-60 years with acute or convalescent COVID-19. The chain's CDR3 is CSIRQGIDGYTF. DNA of the CDR3: TGCAGCATCCGACAGGGCATAGATGGCTACACCTTC.